The rows below give T cell receptor beta chains drawn from one sample of a study of cytomegalovirus exposure and HLA in healthy donors. The table came from immunoSEQ multiplex PCR; TCRdb's copy has only in-frame clones and leaves some out. The profile shows 100,000 to 150,000 clones, 75% to 85% of them singletons. Sequencing was performed on PBMCs. The source is a man aged 35-49 years in good health and CMV-seronegative. Each CDR3 is given with its conserved first and last residue. The order of the fields is V gene, D gene, clone size, J gene, CDR3 DNA, CDR3 protein. A D gene is named only where the DNA matches it firmly. Clone size, where shown, is once, few, many, or a class for clones that have expanded.

TRBV6-1	-	-	TRBJ1-3	TGTGCCAGCAGTGGCCCCAGGGAACTCTCTGGAAACACCATATATTTT	CASSGPRELSGNTIYF
TRBV7-8	-	-	TRBJ2-5	TGTGCCAGCAGCTTAGCTGGGATAGGGGGGGCAGAGACCCAGTACTTC	CASSLAGIGGAETQYF
TRBV6-1	TRBD2	-	TRBJ2-1	TGTGCCAGCAGTGGAGGGATTTTAGCGGGCGCCTCGAATGAGCAGTTCTTC	CASSGGILAGASNEQFF
TRBV6-5	-	-	TRBJ2-5	TGTGCCAGCAGCCCAGGAGGGGCCCTACAAGAGACCCAGTACTTC	CASSPGGALQETQYF
TRBV15	-	-	TRBJ2-5	TGTGCCACCAGCAGAGACGGGTTGAGGGAGACCCAGTACTTC	CATSRDGLRETQYF
TRBV5-3	-	-	TRBJ2-4	TGTGCCAGAAGCCATAGTGGGGGCGAGGCCAAAAACATTCAGTACTTC	CARSHSGGEAKNIQYF
TRBV28	-	-	TRBJ1-2	TGTGCCAGCAGTCCCCCGGGAATCATCTATGGCTACACCTTC	CASSPPGIIYGYTF
TRBV18	TRBD1	-	TRBJ2-5	TGTGCCAGCTCACCAAGACAGGGAAACCAAGAGACCCAGTACTTC	CASSPRQGNQETQYF
TRBV27	-	-	TRBJ1-2	TGTGCCAGCAGTTTGCGTTTCGGCTATGGCTACACCTTC	CASSLRFGYGYTF
TRBV19	TRBD1	-	TRBJ2-7	TGTGCCAGTAGTACAGACAGGGCCTACGAGCAGTACTTC	CASSTDRAYEQYF
TRBV6-5	TRBD1	-	TRBJ1-2	TGTGCCAGCATTCGGACAGGGGGCATAGGTGGCTACACCTTC	CASIRTGGIGGYTF
TRBV7-9	TRBD1	once	TRBJ1-1	TGTGCCAGCAGCGTAACAGGGGTCAGGACTGAAGCTTTCTTT	CASSVTGVRTEAFF
TRBV7-6	TRBD2	-	TRBJ2-1	TGTGCCAGCAGCAACGGGACTAGCGCCTACAATGAGCAGTTCTTC	CASSNGTSAYNEQFF
TRBV2	-	-	TRBJ1-5	TGTGCCAGCAGTGAACAGGGGTTTAGCAATCAGCCCCAGCATTTT	CASSEQGFSNQPQHF
TRBV7-7	TRBD2	once	TRBJ2-2	TGTGCCAGCAGCTTCCGCAGCGGGGCCGGGGAGCTGTTTTTT	CASSFRSGAGELFF
TRBV6-4	-	-	TRBJ2-3	TGTGCCAGCAGTTTCCAGGAGGGAGATACGCAGTATTTT	CASSFQEGDTQYF
TRBV30	TRBD1	-	TRBJ2-7	TGTGCCAGCTCTACCAGGACAGGGGCCTACGAGCAGTACTTC	CASSTRTGAYEQYF